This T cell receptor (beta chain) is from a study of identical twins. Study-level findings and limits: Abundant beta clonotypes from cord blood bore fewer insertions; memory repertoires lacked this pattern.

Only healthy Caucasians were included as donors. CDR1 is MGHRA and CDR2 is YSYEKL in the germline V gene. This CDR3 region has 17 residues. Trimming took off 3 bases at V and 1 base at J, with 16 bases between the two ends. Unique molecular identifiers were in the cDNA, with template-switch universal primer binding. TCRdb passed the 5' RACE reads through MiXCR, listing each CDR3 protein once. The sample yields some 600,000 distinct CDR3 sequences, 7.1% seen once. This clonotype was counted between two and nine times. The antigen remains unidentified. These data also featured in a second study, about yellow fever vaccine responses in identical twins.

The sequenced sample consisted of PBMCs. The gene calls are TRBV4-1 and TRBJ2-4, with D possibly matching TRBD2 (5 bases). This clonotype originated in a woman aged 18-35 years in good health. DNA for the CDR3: TGCGCCAGCAGCCACACGACGGGGTTCTTGGCCAAAAACATTCAGTACTTC. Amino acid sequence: CASSHTTGFLAKNIQYF.